These 17 T cell receptor beta chains were sequenced from one sample in a study of low-dose radiotherapy and immunotherapy resistance in tumors. As to time point: after trial treatment. Regarding treatment: LDRT plus nivolumab, ipilimumab, low-dose cyclophosphamide and aspirin (RACIN trial). cDNA synthesis used a TRAV/TRBV-specific primer set for both chains. For amplifying TCRs, the PCR ran for about 22 cycles with Phusion, which was used together with a constant-region primer and the adapter on the V primers. One entry per CDR3 protein results from TCRdb running MiXCR on the reads. The sample has 50,000 or so distinct CDR3 sequences, about 23% seen once. The sequencing used PBMCs, collected after low-dose radiotherapy plus immunotherapy. All receptors come from a male donor with prostate cancer.

The table lists this clonotype with many counts. The genes are TRBV28 and TRBJ1-2; unclear D gene. Germline CDR1 MDHEN, CDR2 SYDVKM. The V end was cut by 8 bases, the J end by 4 bases, with 17 bases between. The CDR3 has 14 amino acids. CDR3 sequence (DNA): TGTGCCAGCCACCGGGTTATGGACCTCTATGGCTACACCTTC. As protein: CASHRVMDLYGYTF.

This clonotype was recorded many times. The chain combines TRBV20-1 with TRBJ2-3; 7 nucleotides align to TRBD2. Losses at the gene ends were 7 bases for V and 4 bases for J; bases not matched to a gene: 11. The CDR3 is made up of 14 amino acids. From germline, CDR1 is DFQATT and CDR2 SNEGSKA (reference sequence). This chain's CDR3 is CSGKTSTPADTQYF. CDR3 coding DNA: TGCAGTGGAAAGACTAGCACCCCCGCAGATACGCAGTATTTT.

By share, this clonotype ranks as medium-sized. The rearrangement links TRBV13 to TRBJ1-5; D is possibly TRBD1 (5 bases). The CDR3 spans 15 residues. V lost 5 bases and J lost 5, with 16 bases in between. CDR1 PRHDT and CDR2 FYEKMQ come from the germline V gene (reference sequence). In DNA, the CDR3 is TGTGCCAGCAGCACAGAACCGGGACCCTATCAGCCCCAGCATTTT. Translation gives CASSTEPGPYQPQHF. Drawing the rest from reference TRBV13 and TRBJ1-5, the complete variable domain is AAGVIQSPRHLIKEKRETATLKCYPIPRHDTVYWYQQGPGQDPQFLISFYEKMQSDKGSIPDRFSAQQFSDYHSELNMSSLELGDSALYFCASSTEPGPYQPQHFGDGTRLSIL.

This clonotype was counted many times. The chain uses TRBV18 and TRBJ2-7; maybe TRBD2 (5 bases). This CDR3 has 16 amino acids. Germline V gene lookup returns CDR1 KGHSH and CDR2 LQKENI. V was trimmed by 1 base and J by 0 bases, leaving 13 bases between them. CDR3 sequence reads: CASSPLIPSSSYEQYF. As DNA, the CDR3 is TGTGCCAGCTCACCACTTATTCCTAGCAGCTCCTACGAGCAGTACTTC.

This clonotype was counted ten times or more. CDR3 DNA: TGTGCCAGCAGCGAGGAACGAGAGCAGTTCTTC. Translation gives CASSEEREQFF. The chain couples TRBV11-2 to TRBJ2-1; D gene ambiguous. V was cut by 5 bases and J by 10 bases, with 9 bases left in between. This CDR3 contains 11 residues. Germline V gene data show CDR1 as SGHAT and CDR2 as FQNNGV.

This clonotype was recorded many times. The chain employs TRBV28 and TRBJ2-7, with TRBD2 matching 8 bases. Germline CDR1 and CDR2: MDHEN and SYDVKM. J lost 2 bases, V lost 5 bases, and 5 bases had no gene match. The CDR3 is 14 residues long. CDR3 sequence: CASSQPGLAYEQYF. DNA for the CDR3: TGTGCCAGCAGTCAACCGGGACTAGCCTACGAGCAGTACTTC.

The gene calls are TRBV12-3 or TRBV12-4 and TRBJ2-7, with 13 bases that match TRBD2. The CDR3 extends over 15 amino acids. V lost 6 bases to trimming and J lost 7 bases; unmatched junction nucleotides: 9. CDR3 bases: TGTGCCAGCAGAACTAGCGGGAGGGCCCTAGAAGAGCAGTACTTC. This encodes CASRTSGRALEEQYF.

Regarding this clonotype: This likely reflects a read error, since a far larger clone is one base away. The chain couples TRBV28 to TRBJ2-5; D remains ambiguous. CDR3 length: 16 amino acids. V lost 5 bases to trimming and J lost 5 bases, with 21 bases between them. Germline lookup yields CDR1 MDHEN and CDR2 SYDVKM. CDR3 nucleotides: TGTGCCAGCAGTGATTACATCCGTACGGGCCGGGAGACCCAGTACTTC. Protein sequence: CASSDYIRTGRETQYF.

This clonotype was observed many times. The V and J genes are TRBV7-2 and TRBJ2-7; no firm D call. The CDR3 loop spans 14 amino acids. Germline loops: CDR1 SGHTA, CDR2 FQGNSA. V was cut by 1 base and J by 0 bases, with 7 bases left in between. The CDR3 region is CASSLVRSSYEQYF. CDR3 DNA: TGTGCCAGCAGCTTAGTAAGGAGCTCCTACGAGCAGTACTTC. Drawing the rest from reference TRBV7-2 and TRBJ2-7, the complete variable domain is GAGVSQSPSNKVTEKGKDVELRCDPISGHTALYWYRQSLGQGLEFLIYFQGNSAPDKSGLPSDRFSAERTGGSVSTLTIQRTQQEDSAVYLCASSLVRSSYEQYFGPGTRLTVT.

This clonotype was counted many times. This chain links TRBV27 with TRBJ2-1; either TRBD1 or TRBD2 may supply D (5 bases each). Germline V gene lookup returns CDR1 MNHEY and CDR2 SMNVEV (reference sequence). The CDR3 sequence is 13 residues long. The V end lost 8 bases, the J end lost 3 bases, and 11 bases lay between the germline ends. CDR3 residues: CASRVGVYNEQFF. The CDR3 DNA sequence: TGTGCCAGCCGCGTGGGGGTCTACAATGAGCAGTTCTTC.

Many counts were recorded for this clonotype. This chain connects TRBV27 to TRBJ2-1; 7 nucleotides align to TRBD1. This CDR3 contains 15 residues. Per the germline V gene, CDR1 is MNHEY and CDR2 is SMNVEV (reference sequence). The ends lost 6 bases at V and 1 base at J; junction bases unmatched: 6. CDR3 region: CASRATGNSYNEQFF. As DNA, the CDR3 is TGTGCCAGCAGGGCGACAGGGAATTCCTACAATGAGCAGTTCTTC.

Concerning this clonotype itself: The junction differs from germline at one of its ends, possibly a read error. J is TRBJ2-3 and V is TRBV7-6, with TRBD2 matching 10 bases. CDR1 and CDR2 from the germline V gene are SGHVS and FNYEAQ. The length of the CDR3 is 14 residues. This chain's CDR3 is CASSPSGRVDTQYF. For the CDR3, the DNA is TGTGCTAGCAGCCCAAGCGGGAGGGTGGATACGCAGTATTTT.

This clonotype was recorded at least ten times. This chain connects TRBV20-1 to TRBJ2-1, with TRBD2 identical over 7 bases. The CDR3 is made up of 15 amino acids. CDR1 is DFQATT, CDR2 SNEGSKA, per germline (reference sequence). After removal of 1 base from V and 0 bases from J, the junction contained 3 bases not matched to a gene. In DNA, the CDR3 is TGCAGTGCTAGAGTTGCTAGCGGCTCCTACAATGAGCAGTTCTTC. Translating gives CSARVASGSYNEQFF.

This clonotype was seen repeatedly, ten times or more. CDR3 region: CASSNPGVGNEQFF. The CDR3 DNA is TGTGCCAGCAGTAATCCCGGGGTTGGCAATGAGCAGTTCTTC. The gene calls are TRBV6-2 or TRBV6-3 and TRBJ2-1; weak D call: TRBD2 (5 bases). The CDR3 runs to 14 residues. V was trimmed by 5 bases and J by 6 bases, leaving 14 bases between them. Germline V gene data show CDR1 as MNHEY and CDR2 as SVGEGT.

A remark on this clonotype: A far larger clone is only one base removed, so a read error is likely. V gene TRBV12-3 or TRBV12-4 combines with J gene TRBJ2-7; 9 bases line up with TRBD2. The CDR3 consists of 15 residues. Trimming at V came to 5 bases and at J to 3 bases, leaving 8 bases not matched to a gene. The CDR3 DNA follows: TGTGCCAGCAGTGAACGGAGCGGGGGGATCTACGAGCAGTACTTC. It translates to CASSERSGGIYEQYF.

This clonotype occurred many times. The chain couples TRBV19 to TRBJ2-1; D not certain. Deletions cut 2 bases from V and 10 bases from J, with 9 bases between. The CDR3 length is 12 residues. The V gene's germline CDR1 is LNHDA and CDR2 SQIVND (reference sequence). In DNA form, the CDR3 reads TGTGCCAGTAGTATACCTAGTCACGAGCAGTTCTTC. The encoded protein is CASSIPSHEQFF.

This clonotype has ten or more counts. This chain connects TRBV3-1 to TRBJ1-2; possible D gene TRBD1, 5 bases. The CDR3 contains 12 residues. CDR1 is LGHDT and CDR2 is YNNKEL in the germline V gene (reference sequence). V gave up 8 bases and J gave up 8 bases, with 15 bases separating them. The CDR3 spells CASAQGERGYTF. In DNA form, the CDR3 reads TGTGCCAGCGCGCAGGGAGAGCGCGGCTACACCTTC. Together with reference TRBV3-1 and TRBJ1-2, the CDR3 gives the full variable domain: DTAVSQTPKYLVTQMGNDKSIKCEQNLGHDTMYWYKQDSKKFLKIMFSYNNKELIINETVPNRFSPKSPDKAHLNLHINSLELGDSAVYFCASAQGERGYTFGSGTRLTVV.